This T cell receptor (beta chain) was sequenced during a study of blood T cells in healthy people across ages. Study-wide context: Capture by template switching was about one barcoded beta molecule per two T cells.

Study-wide findings and caveats: It was the long-lived donors that had more naive CD4+ cells and higher diversity than aged donors. Diversity figures based on one million T cells were deemed too low.

Of note for this clonotype: The antigen is unknown.

A J-beta primer mix and a sample-barcoded 5' primer were used in a second PCR of roughly 6 to 11 cycles. MiXCR was run by TCRdb on the 5' RACE reads, yielding one entry per CDR3 protein. Among about 640,000 distinct CDR3 sequences listed, around 54% were seen once. The CDR3 totals 18 residues. This receptor was identified in a man between 60 and 75 years old in good health. This sequence joins TRBV21-1 and TRBJ1-5; the table names TRBD1, a call not compared with the DNA. TRBV21-1 is a pseudogene. The sample was blood. As DNA, the CDR3 is TGTGCCAGCAGCAAAGCGGGGGGGCAGGGAGAATGGAATCAGCCCCAGCATTTT. Protein product: CASSKAGGQGEWNQPQHF.